The next 24 T cell receptor beta chains were all read from a single sample in a study of blood T cell repertoires in COVID-19. Only in-frame clones appear in the TCRdb table, and some are missing; sequencing was by immunoSEQ multiplex PCR. The sample lists 85,000 to 95,000 clones; approximately 88% were seen once. Material: peripheral blood. The receptors were sampled from a man in his fifties or sixties with COVID-19, enrolled during active disease.

The chain uses TRBV11-3 and TRBJ2-3; D is undetermined. The length of the CDR3 is 12 residues. Between the trimmed V and J ends, which lost 3 bases and 5 bases, there was a span of 6 bases. Per germline, CDR1 SGHNT and CDR2 YENEEA. CDR3 DNA sequence: TGTGCCAGCAGCTTTCGGAGAGATACGCAGTATTTT. This gives the protein CASSFRRDTQYF.

This clone is a singleton in its sample. V and J are TRBV2 and TRBJ1-5, with D perhaps TRBD1 (5 bases). The ends were cut back, 3 bases at V and 7 bases at J, with 13 bases in the middle. The germline V gene encodes CDR1 SNHLY and CDR2 FYNNEI. The CDR3 runs to 14 residues. The CDR3 region has the DNA TGTGCCAGCAGTGAGGAGGGGTTTGTGCAGCCCCAGCATTTT. This encodes CASSEEGFVQPQHF.

This chain connects TRBV10-3 to TRBJ2-1, with a tentative D call TRBD2 (6 bases). Trimming shortened V by 3 bases and J by 5 bases, and 20 bases separated the two germline ends. Germline-derived CDR1 and CDR2 are ENHRY and SYGVKD. The CDR3 has 17 residues. The CDR3 nucleotides are TGTGCCATCAGTGATCCCATCCGGGGGAGTCCCAACAATGAGCAGTTCTTC. It yields the protein CAISDPIRGSPNNEQFF.

This rearrangement joins TRBV18 to TRBJ2-5; TRBD2 matches at 7 bases. Per germline, CDR1 KGHSH and CDR2 LQKENI. The ends lost 6 bases at V and 1 base at J; junction bases unmatched: 8. The CDR3 is 15 amino acids. The CDR3 DNA sequence: TGTGCCAGCTCCCCAGGGACGGGGGGCCAAGAGACCCAGTACTTC. Translation gives CASSPGTGGQETQYF.

This sequence joins TRBV5-1 and TRBJ1-1; TRBD1 aligns across 7 bases. CDR1 and CDR2 (germline): SGHRS, YFSETQ. The CDR3 loop spans 16 amino acids. V dropped 5 bases and J dropped 0; count of bases not matched to a gene: 10. This CDR3 reads CASRSTGASMNTEAFF. CDR3 in DNA: TGCGCCAGCAGGTCTACAGGGGCGAGCATGAACACTGAAGCTTTCTTT. Variable domain in full (rest from reference TRBV5-1 and TRBJ1-1): KAGVTQTPRYLIKTRGQQVTLSCSPISGHRSVSWYQQTPGQGLQFLFEYFSETQRNKGNFPGRFSGRQFSNSRSEMNVSTLELGDSALYLCASRSTGASMNTEAFFGQGTRLTVV.

The chain recombines TRBV5-1 with TRBJ2-7, with D possibly TRBD2 on 7 matching bases. The germline CDR1 and CDR2 sequences are SGHRS and YFSETQ. This CDR3 is built from 15 residues. V was pared by 4 bases and J by 2 bases, with 16 bases between. For the CDR3, the DNA is TGCGCCAGCAGCAAGGGGGGGGCCGGAACCTACGAGCAGTACTTC. Protein product: CASSKGGAGTYEQYF.

This clone appeared a single time. V is TRBV5-4 and J is TRBJ1-1, with D possibly being TRBD1 (6 bases). Germline V gene lookup returns CDR1 SGHNT and CDR2 YYREEE (reference sequence). The germline V and J ends were trimmed by 0 bases and 2 bases, with 14 bases remaining between them. CDR3 length: 16 residues. This CDR3 is CASSLDRAMVNTEAFF. In DNA form, the CDR3 reads TGTGCCAGCAGCTTGGACAGGGCGATGGTAAACACTGAAGCTTTCTTT. Based on the CDR3 plus reference TRBV5-4 and TRBJ1-1, the full variable domain is ETGVTQSPTHLIKTRGQQVTLRCSSQSGHNTVSWYQQALGQGPQFIFQYYREEENGRGNFPPRFSGLQFPNYSSELNVNALELDDSALYLCASSLDRAMVNTEAFFGQGTRLTVV.

The V gene is TRBV19, the J gene TRBJ1-1, with D uncertain. Trimming cost V 1 base and J 6 bases, with 6 bases left between them. The germline gives CDR1 LNHDA, CDR2 SQIVND (reference sequence). The CDR3 contains 12 residues. The CDR3 DNA is TGTGCCAGTAGTATAGCGAGGGCTGAAGCTTTCTTT. This codes for CASSIARAEAFF.

The chain employs TRBV5-4 and TRBJ2-5; D is unresolved. Germline values: CDR1 SGHNT, CDR2 YYREEE (reference sequence). Trimming pared 1 base from V and 2 bases from J, leaving 9 bases between. The CDR3 extends over 14 amino acids. CDR3 sequence reads: CASSLLGSQETQYF. The DNA for the CDR3 is TGTGCCAGCAGCTTGTTGGGCAGTCAAGAGACCCAGTACTTC.

This clone was observed a few times. V is TRBV11-1 and J is TRBJ2-7, with a possible D match to TRBD1 (7 bases). The CDR3 loop spans 14 amino acids. Trimming pared 2 bases from V and 3 bases from J, leaving 11 bases between. The germline V gene encodes CDR1 SGHAT and CDR2 FQDESV (reference sequence). Here the CDR3 reads CASSLNRGGYEQYF. The CDR3 region has the DNA TGTGCCAGCAGCTTAAACAGGGGAGGCTACGAGCAGTACTTC.

The chain employs TRBV11-2 and TRBJ2-1; 7 nucleotides agree with TRBD1. Losses at the gene ends were 0 bases for V and 10 bases for J; bases not matched to a gene: 6. This CDR3 is 14 amino acids long. Germline lookup yields CDR1 SGHAT and CDR2 FQNNGV. As DNA, the CDR3 is TGTGCCAGCAGCTTAGACGCTCAGGGGGACGAGCAGTTCTTC. Its translation is CASSLDAQGDEQFF.

V usage is TRBV11-3 and J usage is TRBJ1-6; tentatively, D is TRBD1 (5 bases). V was cut by 4 bases and J by 4 bases, with 14 bases left in between. Germline V gene data show CDR1 as SGHNT and CDR2 as YENEEA. The length of the CDR3 is 16 residues. The CDR3 is CASSSYGGPYNSPLHF. The DNA of the CDR3 is TGTGCCAGCAGCTCCTACGGGGGACCTTATAATTCACCCCTCCACTTT.

This clone has just one count. CDR3 residues: CASSLAAGAHEQYF. Here the CDR3 DNA reads TGTGCCAGCAGCTTAGCCGCGGGAGCCCACGAGCAGTACTTC. This rearrangement joins TRBV7-9 to TRBJ2-7, with 7 bases matching TRBD2. V lost 0 bases and J lost 5; bases outside the gene matches: 4. Germline CDR1 reads SEHNR; CDR2 reads FQNEAQ (reference sequence). The CDR3 is made up of 14 amino acids.

This chain uses TRBV6-5 with TRBJ2-3; TRBD2 matches 7 bases. The V gene's germline CDR1 is MNHEY and CDR2 SVGAGI. After removal of 8 bases from V and 2 bases from J, the junction contained 7 bases not matched to a gene. CDR3 length: 14 amino acids. Here the CDR3 reads CASRWGGDTDTQYF. CDR3 nucleotides: TGTGCCAGCCGTTGGGGGGGGGACACAGATACGCAGTATTTT.

The chain recombines TRBV18 with TRBJ1-4; the D is unclear. Germline CDR1 is KGHSH and CDR2 is LQKENI. The V gene lost 4 bases and the J gene lost 2 bases, with 8 bases spanning the gap. This CDR3 is 14 amino acids long. The CDR3 loop is CASSLSRTNEKLFF. In DNA, the CDR3 is TGTGCCAGCTCACTAAGTCGGACTAATGAAAAACTGTTTTTT.

The table lists this clone with a few counts. V usage is TRBV10-3 and J usage is TRBJ1-1; TRBD1 agrees at 11 bases. In germline, CDR1 is ENHRY, CDR2 SYGVKD. CDR3 length: 18 residues. The V gene end was trimmed by 4 bases and the J gene end by 7 bases; junction bases not matched to a gene: 17. Written as DNA, the CDR3 is TGTGCCATCAGTGGTCGGGACAGGGGGTCCTCTGGGGGATATGAAGCTTTCTTT. Amino acid sequence: CAISGRDRGSSGGYEAFF.

The chain couples TRBV2 to TRBJ2-5; 11 positions match TRBD2. CDR1 SNHLY and CDR2 FYNNEI come from the germline V gene. V lost 4 bases, J lost 4 bases, and 11 bases stayed unmatched. The CDR3 is 17 residues long. The CDR3 spells CASSGGTSGMLGETQYF. In nucleotides, the CDR3 is TGTGCCAGCAGTGGAGGGACTAGCGGAATGTTGGGAGAGACCCAGTACTTC.

With respect to this clone: The sample holds other DNA sequences that translate to the same CDR3. The chain combines TRBV19 with TRBJ2-2, with 8 bases fitting TRBD2. Germline loops: CDR1 LNHDA, CDR2 SQIVND (reference sequence). There are 15 residues in the CDR3. Losses at the gene ends were 6 bases for V and 6 bases for J; bases not matched to a gene: 9. The CDR3 coding sequence is TGTGCCAGTAGCAGCGGGGGAGGGGGTCCCGGGGAGCTGTTTTTT. It specifies CASSSGGGGPGELFF. Supplemented by reference TRBV19 and TRBJ2-2, the full variable domain reads DGGITQSPKYLFRKEGQNVTLSCEQNLNHDAMYWYRQDPGQGLRLIYYSQIVNDFQKGDIAEGYSVSREKKESFPLTVTSAQKNPTAFYLCASSSGGGGPGELFFGEGSRLTVL.

The chain links TRBV30 to TRBJ1-6; D possibly corresponds to TRBD1 (5 bases). The V end lost 1 base, the J end lost 7 bases, and 8 bases lay between the germline ends. Per the germline V gene, CDR1 is GTSNPN and CDR2 is SVGIG (reference sequence). This CDR3 has 13 amino acids. CDR3 sequence: CAWSEGQNSPLHF. CDR3 bases: TGTGCCTGGAGTGAGGGGCAGAATTCACCCCTCCACTTT.

The V gene is TRBV29-1, the J gene TRBJ2-1; weak D call: TRBD2 (7 bases). The CDR3 totals 15 residues. Germline V gives CDR1 SQVTM, CDR2 ANQGSEA. Trimming took off 4 bases at V and 0 bases at J, with 13 bases between the two ends. The CDR3 region has the DNA TGCAGCGTTGGCGGGGGCCCGAGCTCCTACAATGAGCAGTTCTTC. Protein: CSVGGGPSSYNEQFF.

V gene TRBV6-5 combines with J gene TRBJ1-2; TRBD1 matches at 11 bases. This CDR3 has 13 amino acids. Germline CDR1 and CDR2: MNHEY and SVGAGI. V was pared by 6 bases and J by 7 bases, with 4 bases of the junction left unmatched. CDR3 loop: CASSEGTGGGYTF. The CDR3 bases are TGTGCCAGCAGCGAGGGGACAGGGGGTGGCTACACCTTC.

The genes are TRBV2 and TRBJ1-2; 7 bases fit TRBD1. Trimming removed 11 bases from V and 8 bases from J; junction bases left unmatched: 17. Germline CDR1 is SNHLY and CDR2 is FYNNEI. The CDR3 has 14 amino acids. The CDR3 here is CASLPLVTGVGYTF. CDR3 DNA sequence: TGTGCCTCCCTTCCTCTCGTAACAGGGGTCGGCTACACCTTC. Using reference TRBV2 and TRBJ1-2 for the parts outside the CDR3, the full variable domain is EPEVTQTPSHQVTQMGQEVILRCVPISNHLYFYWYRQILGQKVEFLVSFYNNEISEKSEIFDDQFSVERPDGSNFTLKIRSTKLEDSAMYFCASLPLVTGVGYTFGSGTRLTVV.

The rearrangement joins TRBV29-1 to TRBJ2-1; 7 bases line up with TRBD1. Unmatched junction bases numbered 5, after V lost 5 bases and J lost 7 bases. Germline assignment: CDR1 SQVTM and CDR2 ANQGSEA. The CDR3 is 12 amino acids. CDR3 sequence (DNA): TGCAGCGTTTCCACAGGGGTTAATGAGCAGTTCTTC. Protein: CSVSTGVNEQFF.

The rearrangement uses TRBV6-5 and TRBJ1-3; perhaps TRBD1 as D (5 bases). Germline values: CDR1 MNHEY, CDR2 SVGAGI. Between the trimmed V and J ends, which lost 0 bases and 1 base, there was a span of 10 bases. The CDR3 spans 16 residues. CDR3 sequence: CASSYSRGTSGNTIYF. The DNA of the CDR3 is TGTGCCAGCAGTTACTCCCGAGGGACTTCTGGAAACACCATATATTTT.